This T cell receptor beta chain appears in the sequencing data of a study of Graves' ophthalmopathy and Graves' hyperthyroidism. Study-wide results and caveats: At 60% to 71% sensitivity and 72.22% specificity, the model predicted progression of the ophthalmopathy. A majority of expanded thyroid clonotypes exceeding 0.001 frequency were likewise present in blood.

At least ten counts were recorded for this clonotype. The antigen is undetermined. Amplification from RNA transcripts yielded the TCR beta CDR3 regions. First-round RT-PCR employed HTBI primers, with a second-round multiplex PCR after it. A single record per CDR3 protein comes from TCRdb applying MiXCR to the multiplex PCR reads. The sample lists 340,000 or so distinct CDR3 sequences, roughly 17% occurring once. Germline V gives CDR1 SQVTM, CDR2 ANQGSEA. This CDR3 is built from 17 residues. V dropped 6 bases and J dropped 4 bases, with 27 bases sitting between them. This chain connects TRBV29-1 to TRBJ2-5; TRBD2 is a possible D gene (6 bases). Sequencing was carried out using peripheral blood. This TCR came from an adult man with Graves' ophthalmopathy. The CDR3 coding sequence is TGCAGCGTCATGGGGGGTAGTGTGGGGGTCGTTGGAGAGACCCAGTACTTC. Amino acid sequence: CSVMGGSVGVVGETQYF.